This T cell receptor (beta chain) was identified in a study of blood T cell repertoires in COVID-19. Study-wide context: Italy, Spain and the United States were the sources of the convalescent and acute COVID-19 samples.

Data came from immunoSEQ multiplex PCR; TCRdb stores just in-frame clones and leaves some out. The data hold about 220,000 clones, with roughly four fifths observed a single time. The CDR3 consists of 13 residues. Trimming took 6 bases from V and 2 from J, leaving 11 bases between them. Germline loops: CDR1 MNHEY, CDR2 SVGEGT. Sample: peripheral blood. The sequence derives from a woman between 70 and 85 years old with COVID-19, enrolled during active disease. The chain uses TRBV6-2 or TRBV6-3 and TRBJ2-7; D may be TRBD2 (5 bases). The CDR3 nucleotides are TGTGCCAGCAGCAAGGACTTTGCCTACGAGCAGTACTTC. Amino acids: CASSKDFAYEQYF.